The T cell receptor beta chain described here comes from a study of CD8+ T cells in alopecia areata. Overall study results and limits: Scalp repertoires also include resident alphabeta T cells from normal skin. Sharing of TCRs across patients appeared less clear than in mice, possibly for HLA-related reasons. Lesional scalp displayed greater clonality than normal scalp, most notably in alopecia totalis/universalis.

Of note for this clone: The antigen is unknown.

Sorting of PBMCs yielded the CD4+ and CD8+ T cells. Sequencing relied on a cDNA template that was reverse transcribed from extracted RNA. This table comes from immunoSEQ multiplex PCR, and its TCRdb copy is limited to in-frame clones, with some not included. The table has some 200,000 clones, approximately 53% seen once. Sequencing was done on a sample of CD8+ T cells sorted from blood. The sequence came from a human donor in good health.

This CDR3 is CASSRPLLAGEHQETQYF. The CDR3 bases are TGTGCCAGCAGCCGCCCCCTTCTAGCGGGGGAACACCAAGAGACCCAGTACTTC. The J gene is TRBJ2-5, the V gene TRBV9; 10 bases match TRBD2. V shed 4 bases and J 0 bases; nucleotides not matched to a gene: 12. This CDR3 is built from 18 residues. Looked up from germline, CDR1 is SGDLS and CDR2 is YYNGEE.